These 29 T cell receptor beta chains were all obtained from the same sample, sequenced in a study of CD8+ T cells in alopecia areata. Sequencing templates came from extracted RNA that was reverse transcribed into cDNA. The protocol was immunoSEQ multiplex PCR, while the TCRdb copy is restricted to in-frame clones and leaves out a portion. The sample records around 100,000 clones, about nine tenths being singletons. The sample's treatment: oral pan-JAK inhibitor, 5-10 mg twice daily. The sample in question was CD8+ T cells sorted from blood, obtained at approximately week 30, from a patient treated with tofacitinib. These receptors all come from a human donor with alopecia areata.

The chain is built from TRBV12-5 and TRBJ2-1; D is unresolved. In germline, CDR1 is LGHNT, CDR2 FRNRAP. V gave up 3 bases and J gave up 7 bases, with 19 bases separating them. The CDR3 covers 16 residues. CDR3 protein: CASGFPLTSPTNEQFF. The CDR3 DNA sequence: TGTGCTAGTGGTTTTCCCTTGACTTCCCCTACGAATGAGCAGTTCTTC.

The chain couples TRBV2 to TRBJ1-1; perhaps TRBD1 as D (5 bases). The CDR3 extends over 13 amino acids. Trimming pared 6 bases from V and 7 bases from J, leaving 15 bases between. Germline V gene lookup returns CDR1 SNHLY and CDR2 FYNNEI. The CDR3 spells CASSGQGGIEAFF. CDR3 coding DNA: TGTGCCAGCAGCGGTCAGGGAGGTATTGAAGCTTTCTTT.

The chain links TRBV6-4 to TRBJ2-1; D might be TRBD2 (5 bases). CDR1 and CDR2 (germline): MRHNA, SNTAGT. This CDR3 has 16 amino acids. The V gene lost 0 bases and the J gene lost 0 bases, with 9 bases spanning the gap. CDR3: CASSDSSTSSYNEQFF. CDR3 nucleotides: TGTGCCAGCAGTGACTCCTCCACTAGCTCCTACAATGAGCAGTTCTTC.

CDR3 nucleotide sequence: TGTGCCAGCAGTTCCTGGGGGTTATCCTACGAGCAGTACTTC. It translates to CASSSWGLSYEQYF. V gene TRBV6-1 combines with J gene TRBJ2-7; the D call may be TRBD1 or TRBD2 (5 bases each). The germline CDR1 and CDR2 sequences are MNHNS and SASEGT. Between the trimmed V and J ends, which lost 5 bases and 1 base, there was a span of 12 bases. CDR3 length: 14 amino acids.

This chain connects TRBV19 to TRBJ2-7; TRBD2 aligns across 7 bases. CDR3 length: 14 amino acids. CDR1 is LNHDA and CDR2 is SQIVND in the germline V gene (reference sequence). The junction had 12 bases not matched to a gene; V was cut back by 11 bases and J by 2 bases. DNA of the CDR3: TGTGCCTCTGCCGGGACTACGAACCCCTACGAGCAGTACTTC. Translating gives CASAGTTNPYEQYF.

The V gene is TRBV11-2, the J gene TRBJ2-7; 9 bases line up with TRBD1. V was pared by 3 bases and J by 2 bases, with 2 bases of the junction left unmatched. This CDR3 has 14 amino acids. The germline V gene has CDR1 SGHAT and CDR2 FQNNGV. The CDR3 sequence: CASSFGTGPYEQYF. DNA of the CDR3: TGTGCCAGCAGCTTCGGGACAGGGCCCTACGAGCAGTACTTC.

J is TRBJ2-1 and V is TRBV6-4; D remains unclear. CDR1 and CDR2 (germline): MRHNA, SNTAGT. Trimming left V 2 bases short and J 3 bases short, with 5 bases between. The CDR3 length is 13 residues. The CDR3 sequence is CASSDDVYNEQFF. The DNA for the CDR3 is TGTGCCAGCAGTGACGACGTCTACAATGAGCAGTTCTTC.

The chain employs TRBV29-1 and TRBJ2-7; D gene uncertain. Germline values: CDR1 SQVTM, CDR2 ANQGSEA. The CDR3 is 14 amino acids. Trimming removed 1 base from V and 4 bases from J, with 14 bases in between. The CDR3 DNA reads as TGCAGCGTTGAAGTCCCAGGTGTCGGGTACGAGCAGTACTTC. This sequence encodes CSVEVPGVGYEQYF.

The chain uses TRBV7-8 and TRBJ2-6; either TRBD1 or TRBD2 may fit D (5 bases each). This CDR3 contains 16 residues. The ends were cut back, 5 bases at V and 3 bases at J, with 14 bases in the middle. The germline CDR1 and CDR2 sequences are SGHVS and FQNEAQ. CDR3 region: CASSPLSGLGANVLTF. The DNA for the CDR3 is TGTGCCAGCAGCCCCCTATCGGGGCTTGGGGCCAACGTCCTGACTTTC. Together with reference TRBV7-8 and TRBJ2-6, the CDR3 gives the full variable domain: GAGVSQSPRYKVAKRGQDVALRCDPISGHVSLFWYQQALGQGPEFLTYFQNEAQLDKSGLPSDRFFAERPEGSVSTLKIQRTQQEDSAVYLCASSPLSGLGANVLTFGAGSRLTVL.

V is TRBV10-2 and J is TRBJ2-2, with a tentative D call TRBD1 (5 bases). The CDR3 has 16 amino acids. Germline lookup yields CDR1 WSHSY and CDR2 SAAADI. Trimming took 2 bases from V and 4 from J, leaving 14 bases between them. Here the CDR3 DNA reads TGCGCCAGCAGTGAGGACAGTCGATACCTCACCGGGGAGCTGTTTTTT. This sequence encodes CASSEDSRYLTGELFF.

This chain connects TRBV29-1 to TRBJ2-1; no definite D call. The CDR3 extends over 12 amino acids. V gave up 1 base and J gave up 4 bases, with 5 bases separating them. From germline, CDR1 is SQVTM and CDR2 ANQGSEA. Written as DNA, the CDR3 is TGCAGCGTTGAAGGGCAGTACAATGAGCAGTTCTTC. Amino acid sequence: CSVEGQYNEQFF.

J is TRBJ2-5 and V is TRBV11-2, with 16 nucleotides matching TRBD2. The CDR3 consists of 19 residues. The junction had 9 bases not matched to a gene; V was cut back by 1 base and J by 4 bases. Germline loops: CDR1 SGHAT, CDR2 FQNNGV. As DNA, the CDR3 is TGTGCCAGCAGCTTAGTAGGGACTAGCGGGGGGGCAGAAGGAGAGACCCAGTACTTC. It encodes CASSLVGTSGGAEGETQYF.

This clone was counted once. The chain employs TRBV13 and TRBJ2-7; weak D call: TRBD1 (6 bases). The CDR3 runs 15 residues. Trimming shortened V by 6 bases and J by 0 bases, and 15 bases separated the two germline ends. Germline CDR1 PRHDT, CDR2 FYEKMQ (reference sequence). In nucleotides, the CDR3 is TGTGCCAGCAGTGAAGCCGGACAGCTCTCCTACGAGCAGTACTTC. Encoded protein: CASSEAGQLSYEQYF.

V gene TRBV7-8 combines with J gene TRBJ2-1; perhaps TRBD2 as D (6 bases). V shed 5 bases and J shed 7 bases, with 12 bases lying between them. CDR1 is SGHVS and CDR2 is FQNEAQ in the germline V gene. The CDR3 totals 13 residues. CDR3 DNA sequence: TGTGCCAGCAGCCTAGGGACTGGTAATGAGCAGTTCTTC. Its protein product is CASSLGTGNEQFF.

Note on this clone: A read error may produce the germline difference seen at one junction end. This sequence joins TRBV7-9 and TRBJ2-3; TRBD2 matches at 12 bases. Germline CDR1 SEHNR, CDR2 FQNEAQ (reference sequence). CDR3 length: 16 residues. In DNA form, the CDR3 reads TGTGCCAGCAGCCCGCTAGCGGGGGGGAAGACAGGTACGCAGTATTTT. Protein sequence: CASSPLAGGKTGTQYF.

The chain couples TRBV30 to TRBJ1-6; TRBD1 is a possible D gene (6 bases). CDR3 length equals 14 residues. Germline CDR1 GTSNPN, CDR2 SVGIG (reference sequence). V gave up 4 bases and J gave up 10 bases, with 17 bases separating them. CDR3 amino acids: CAWNRDSGGSPLHF. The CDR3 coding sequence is TGTGCCTGGAACAGGGACTCCGGTGGGTCACCCCTCCACTTT.

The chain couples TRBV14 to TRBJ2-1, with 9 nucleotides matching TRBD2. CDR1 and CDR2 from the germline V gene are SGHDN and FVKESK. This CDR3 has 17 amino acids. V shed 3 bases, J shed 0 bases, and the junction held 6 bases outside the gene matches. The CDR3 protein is CASSHFGLASSYNEQFF. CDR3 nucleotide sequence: TGTGCCAGCAGCCATTTCGGACTAGCGAGCTCCTACAATGAGCAGTTCTTC.

In nucleotides, the CDR3 is TGCGCCAGCAGCCTCGTAGGGGAGGAGCAGTTCTTC. Translated, it gives CASSLVGEEQFF. V and J are TRBV4-1 and TRBJ2-1; D may match TRBD1 or TRBD2 (5 bases each). Trimming stripped 4 bases from V and 10 bases from J, with 11 bases between. The CDR3 contains 12 residues. Looked up from germline, CDR1 is MGHRA and CDR2 is YSYEKL.

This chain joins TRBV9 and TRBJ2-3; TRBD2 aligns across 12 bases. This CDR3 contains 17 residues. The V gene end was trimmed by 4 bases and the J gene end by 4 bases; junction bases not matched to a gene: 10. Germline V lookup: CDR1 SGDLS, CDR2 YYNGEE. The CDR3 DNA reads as TGTGCCAGCAGCTTCCCCGACCTAGCGGGGGGGGCAGATACGCAGTATTTT. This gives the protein CASSFPDLAGGADTQYF.

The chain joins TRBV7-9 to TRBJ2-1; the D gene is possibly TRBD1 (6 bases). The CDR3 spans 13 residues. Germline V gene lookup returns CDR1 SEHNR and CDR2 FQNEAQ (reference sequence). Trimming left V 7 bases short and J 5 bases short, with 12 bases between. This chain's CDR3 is CASKRTEDNEQFF. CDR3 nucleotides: TGTGCCAGCAAGCGGACAGAGGACAATGAGCAGTTCTTC.

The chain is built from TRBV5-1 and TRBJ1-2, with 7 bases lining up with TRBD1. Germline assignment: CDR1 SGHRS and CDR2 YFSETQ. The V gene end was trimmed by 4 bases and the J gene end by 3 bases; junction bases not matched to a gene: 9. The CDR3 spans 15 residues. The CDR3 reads CASSGGQRAHYGYTF. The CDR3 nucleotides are TGCGCCAGCAGCGGGGGACAGCGCGCCCACTATGGCTACACCTTC.

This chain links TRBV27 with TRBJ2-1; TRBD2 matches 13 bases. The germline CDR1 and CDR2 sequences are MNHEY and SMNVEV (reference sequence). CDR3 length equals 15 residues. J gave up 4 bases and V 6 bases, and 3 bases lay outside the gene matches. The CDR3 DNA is TGTGCCAGCAGGCAGGGACTAGCGGGATACAATGAGCAGTTCTTC. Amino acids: CASRQGLAGYNEQFF.

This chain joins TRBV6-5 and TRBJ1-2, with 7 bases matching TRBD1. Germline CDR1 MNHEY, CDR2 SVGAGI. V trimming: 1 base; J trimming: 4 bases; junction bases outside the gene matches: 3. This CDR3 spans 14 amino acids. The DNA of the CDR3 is TGTGCCAGCAGTTACTTAGGACAGGCCTATGGCTACACCTTC. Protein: CASSYLGQAYGYTF.

CDR3 in amino acids: CASSSNSRDLPYEQYF. CDR3 in DNA: TGTGCCAGCAGTTCCAACTCCAGGGACCTCCCCTACGAGCAGTACTTC. The rearrangement uses TRBV27 and TRBJ2-7; D tentatively fits TRBD1 or TRBD2 (5 bases each). Looked up from germline, CDR1 is MNHEY and CDR2 is SMNVEV (reference sequence). Trimming took 4 bases from V and 2 from J, leaving 18 bases between them. This CDR3 contains 16 residues.

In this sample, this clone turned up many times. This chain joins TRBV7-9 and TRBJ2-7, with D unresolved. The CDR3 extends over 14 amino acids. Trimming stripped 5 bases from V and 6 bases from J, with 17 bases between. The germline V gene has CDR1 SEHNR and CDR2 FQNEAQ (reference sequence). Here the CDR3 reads CASSPATPAIEQYF. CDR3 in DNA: TGTGCCAGCAGCCCCGCCACCCCGGCGATCGAGCAGTACTTC.

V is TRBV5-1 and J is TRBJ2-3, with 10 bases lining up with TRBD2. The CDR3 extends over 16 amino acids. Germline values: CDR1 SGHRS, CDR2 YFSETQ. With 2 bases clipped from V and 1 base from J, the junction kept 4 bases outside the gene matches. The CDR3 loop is CASSFGLAARTDTQYF. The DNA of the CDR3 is TGCGCCAGCAGCTTTGGACTAGCGGCCCGCACAGATACGCAGTATTTT.

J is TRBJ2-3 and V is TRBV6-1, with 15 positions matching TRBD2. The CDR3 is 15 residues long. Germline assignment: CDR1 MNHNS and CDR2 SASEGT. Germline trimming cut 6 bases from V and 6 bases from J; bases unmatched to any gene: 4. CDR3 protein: CASSGTSGGSDTQYF. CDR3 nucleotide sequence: TGTGCCAGCAGCGGGACTAGCGGGGGGTCGGATACGCAGTATTTT.

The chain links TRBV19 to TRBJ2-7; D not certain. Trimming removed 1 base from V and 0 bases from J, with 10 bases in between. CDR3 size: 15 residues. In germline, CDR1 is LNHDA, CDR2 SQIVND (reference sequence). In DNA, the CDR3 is TGTGCCAGTAGTATAGCGGGCTCTTACTCCTACGAGCAGTACTTC. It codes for CASSIAGSYSYEQYF.

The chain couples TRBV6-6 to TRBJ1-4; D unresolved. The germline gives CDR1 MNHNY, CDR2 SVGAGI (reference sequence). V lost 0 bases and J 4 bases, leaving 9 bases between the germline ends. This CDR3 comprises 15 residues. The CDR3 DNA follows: TGTGCCAGCAGTTACTCGGTCAGCTATAATGAAAAACTGTTTTTT. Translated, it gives CASSYSVSYNEKLFF.